This is a list of T cell receptor beta chains from one sample in a study of blood T cell repertoires in COVID-19. Assay: immunoSEQ multiplex PCR; the TCRdb copy retains only in-frame clones and omits some. The sample has more than 45,000 clones; around nine tenths are singletons. Sequenced sample: peripheral blood. The source is a man in his sixties with active or convalescent COVID-19. Both conserved end residues are trimmed from each CDR3. Fields, in order: V gene, clone size, CDR3 protein. The size entry is marked missing in some rows and otherwise reads once, few, many or a size class.

TRBV9	NA	ASSVGPDTEAF
TRBV27	NA	ASSSRVYYGYT
TRBV20-1	NA	SATGADTQY
TRBV11-2	NA	ASSLGGQDGYT
TRBV7-8	NA	ASSPTSSWPDTQY
TRBV6-6	NA	ASSPRQDGYEQY
TRBV29-1	few	SAKGQLVEQF
TRBV5-6	NA	ASSLVGVTGDTEAF
TRBV19	NA	ASSTLLSGTENTEAF
TRBV7-2	NA	ASSWTSGDTGELF
TRBV3-1/TRBV3-2	NA	ASSQQTGTLSYEQY
TRBV5-1	few	ASSLATATNEKLF
TRBV7-8	NA	ASSLQGTGGNTIY
TRBV28	NA	ASSTPGQGFNSPLH
TRBV30	NA	AWSRGTEAF
TRBV28	NA	ASSPRTVEAF
TRBV10-2	NA	ASSGPVRDRGSIDLETQY
TRBV10-3	NA	AISDSGLAGGLTDTQY
TRBV2	NA	ASSVGRWGTEAF
TRBV19	once	ASTRGDGSNQPQH
TRBV28	NA	ASIIQGFGPQH
TRBV5-1	NA	ASSLWGGREDTEAF
TRBV6-6	NA	ASSYPYRVGTGELF
TRBV28	NA	ASSSRTATNEKLF
TRBV6-2/TRBV6-3	NA	ASSDRGNYGYT
TRBV11-2	NA	ASRTTSGGSGNEQF
TRBV30	NA	AWSDVDRDGTEAF
TRBV19	once	ASSPRTGTRKNQPQH
TRBV28	NA	ASSRLREKLF
TRBV30	NA	AWSVTGTAKNIQY
TRBV7-3	NA	ASSLDRGPEETQY
TRBV19	NA	ASKWQRGASEQF
TRBV7-2	NA	ASSLPGLRTNEKLF
TRBV30	once	AWRIAPYYT
TRBV5-6	NA	ASSLAPGEYYGYT
TRBV9	NA	ASSSRTGDTYEQY
TRBV11-2	NA	ASSQTSTETQY
TRBV11-2	NA	ASSLASHYYEQY
TRBV7-3	NA	ASSYSSNTEAF
TRBV4-3	NA	ASSQAGESTGELF
TRBV28	NA	ASSNLGQGASSGNTIY